The 17 T cell receptor beta chains below were found in one sample sequenced in a study of regulatory T cells in long-lasting Graves disease. With iRepertoire HTBI primers and Arm-PCR of CDR3 regions, TCR beta libraries were built. TCRdb redid the calling of the multiplex PCR reads with MiXCR, one entry per CDR3 protein. The sample includes hundreds of thousands of distinct CDR3 sequences, approximately 12% of them seen just once. The time point was: newly diagnosed GD, antithyroid drugs for less than 3 months. From RNA extracted from PBMCs, the TCR library was made. These records were also assigned to another study, of T cells in Graves' hyperthyroidism and ophthalmopathy.

The sample in question was peripheral blood mononuclear cells (PBMCs), obtained at new diagnosis, from a patient treated with antithyroid drugs. The receptors derive from a young man with Graves disease.

This clonotype was seen ten or more times. The rearrangement links TRBV5-1 to TRBJ2-7; D is possibly TRBD1 or TRBD2 (5 bases each). Trimming left V 4 bases short and J 1 base short, with 18 bases between. Germline CDR1 is SGHRS and CDR2 is YFSETQ. The CDR3 is made up of 16 amino acids. The CDR3 coding sequence is TGCGCCAGCAGCGTCATGACAGCGAGGAGGTCCTACGAGCAGTACTTC. As protein: CASSVMTARRSYEQYF.

This clonotype was detected a few times. The CDR3 spells CASRVGQSSGNTIYF. The CDR3 coding sequence is TGTGCCAGCAGAGTTGGACAGAGCTCTGGAAACACCATATATTTT. V usage is TRBV6-2 or TRBV6-3 and J usage is TRBJ1-3, with D maybe TRBD1 (6 bases). CDR1 is MNHEY and CDR2 is SVGEGT in the germline V gene. CDR3 length equals 15 residues. The germline V and J ends were trimmed by 6 bases and 0 bases, with 12 bases remaining between them.

The gene calls are TRBV5-6 and TRBJ1-2, with 9 bases lining up with TRBD1. This CDR3 spans 15 amino acids. Germline CDR1 is SGHDT and CDR2 is YYEEEE. Losses at the gene ends were 1 base for V and 7 bases for J; bases not matched to a gene: 8. CDR3 nucleotide sequence: TGTGCCAGCAGCTTGCGGGACAGGGATTTGGGTGGCTACACCTTC. Translation gives CASSLRDRDLGGYTF. The whole variable domain, filled in from reference TRBV5-6 and TRBJ1-2, reads DAGVTQSPTHLIKTRGQQVTLRCSPKSGHDTVSWYQQALGQGPQFIFQYYEEEERQRGNFPDRFSGHQFPNYSSELNVNALLLGDSALYLCASSLRDRDLGGYTFGSGTRLTVV.

This chain connects TRBV4-3 to TRBJ2-7; a possible D gene is TRBD2 (6 bases). This CDR3 is built from 14 residues. Per germline, CDR1 LGHNA and CDR2 YSLEER. Trimming stripped 1 base from V and 3 bases from J, with 10 bases between. CDR3 amino acids: CASSQAGVGYEQYF. For the CDR3, the DNA is TGCGCCAGCAGCCAAGCGGGAGTCGGCTACGAGCAGTACTTC.

The rearrangement uses TRBV12-3 or TRBV12-4 and TRBJ2-2; a possible D gene is TRBD2 (7 bases). With 2 bases removed from V and 5 bases from J, the gap between germline ends came to 12 bases. The CDR3 length is 15 residues. The CDR3 loop reads CASSLRGGRTGELFF. As DNA, the CDR3 is TGTGCCAGCAGTTTAAGGGGGGGTAGGACCGGGGAGCTGTTTTTT.

The chain uses TRBV20-1 and TRBJ2-1; 10 nucleotides align to TRBD2. In germline, CDR1 is DFQATT, CDR2 SNEGSKA (reference sequence). V lost 3 bases and J lost 2; bases outside the gene matches: 10. The CDR3 runs to 17 residues. CDR3 region: CSARSALAGDTYNEQFF. Written as DNA, the CDR3 is TGCAGTGCTAGGTCAGCCCTAGCGGGAGATACCTACAATGAGCAGTTCTTC.

The table lists this clonotype with a count of one. A much larger clone lies a single base off, so this may be a read error. The final CDR3 position lacks the conserved phenylalanine or tryptophan, pointing to a likely read error. V gene TRBV27 combines with J gene TRBJ2-5; D uncertain. The V gene's germline CDR1 is MNHEY and CDR2 SMNVEV (reference sequence). Trimming shortened V by 2 bases and J by 0 bases, and 7 bases separated the two germline ends. The CDR3 consists of 14 residues. The CDR3 coding sequence is TGTGCCAGCAGTTTAGGTGGGAACCAAGAGACCCAGTACCTC. This codes for CASSLGGNQETQYL.

There are many counts of this clonotype. The chain uses TRBV12-3 or TRBV12-4 and TRBJ2-5; D ambiguous. Between the trimmed V and J ends, which lost 6 bases and 3 bases, there was a span of 8 bases. CDR3 length equals 12 residues. DNA of the CDR3: TGTGCCAGCAGCACGCTGGAAGAGACCCAGTACTTC. Amino acids: CASSTLEETQYF.

At least ten counts were recorded for this clonotype. The genes are TRBV7-8 and TRBJ1-1; tentative D call: TRBD1 (5 bases). Trimming shortened V by 6 bases and J by 1 base, and 9 bases separated the two germline ends. This CDR3 has 13 residues. Germline loops: CDR1 SGHVS, CDR2 FQNEAQ. CDR3 loop: CASRLQANTEAFF. CDR3 sequence (DNA): TGTGCCAGCAGACTACAGGCGAACACTGAAGCTTTCTTT.

There are a few counts of this clonotype. The chain has TRBV5-1 and TRBJ2-7, with 7 bases fitting TRBD2. Unmatched junction bases numbered 8, after V lost 4 bases and J lost 1 base. This CDR3 comprises 15 residues. The germline V gene encodes CDR1 SGHRS and CDR2 YFSETQ. The CDR3 nucleotides are TGCGCCAGCAGCCGGGACGGGACTAAATCCTACGAGCAGTACTTC. Protein product: CASSRDGTKSYEQYF.

This clonotype was seen only a few times. The chain carries TRBV30 and TRBJ2-5; the D gene is possibly TRBD2 (5 bases). The CDR3 covers 14 residues. Trimming took off 5 bases at V and 2 bases at J, with 15 bases between the two ends. Germline V CDR1 and CDR2: GTSNPN, SVGIG (reference sequence). The CDR3 loop is CAWGTEGLQETQYF. Written as DNA, the CDR3 is TGTGCCTGGGGTACCGAGGGCTTACAAGAGACCCAGTACTTC.

This clonotype was picked up a small number of times. The chain has TRBV14 and TRBJ1-1; D gene uncertain. CDR1 and CDR2 (germline): SGHDN, FVKESK. The V end lost 3 bases, the J end lost 5 bases, and 10 bases lay between the germline ends. The CDR3 is 13 residues long. CDR3 in amino acids: CASSQGPRTEAFF. CDR3 DNA: TGTGCCAGCAGCCAGGGCCCCAGGACTGAAGCTTTCTTT.

This clonotype was observed at least ten times. J is TRBJ2-3 and V is TRBV5-1; the match to TRBD2 covers 10 bases. Trimming at V came to 3 bases and at J to 1 base, leaving 5 bases not matched to a gene. The CDR3 is 16 residues long. CDR1 is SGHRS, CDR2 YFSETQ, per germline. CDR3 DNA sequence: TGCGCCAGCAGCTCCAGAGGGACTAGCGGCACAGATACGCAGTATTTT. As protein: CASSSRGTSGTDTQYF.

In its sample, this clonotype was seen a few times. CDR3 region: CASPRGRSEGQYF. CDR3 nucleotide sequence: TGTGCCAGCCCCAGGGGAAGAAGTGAGGGGCAGTACTTC. The rearrangement links TRBV27 to TRBJ2-7; D might be TRBD1 (6 bases). CDR1 and CDR2 from the germline V gene are MNHEY and SMNVEV (reference sequence). The V gene lost 8 bases and the J gene lost 9 bases, with 20 bases spanning the gap. This CDR3 has 13 amino acids.

There are a few counts of this clonotype. Compared with germline, one end of the junction differs, possibly owing to a read error. The chain links TRBV20-1 to TRBJ1-4; D is unclear. CDR1 DFQATT and CDR2 SNEGSKA come from the germline V gene (reference sequence). This CDR3 has 13 amino acids. CDR3 protein: CSDRVGVDEKLFF. For the CDR3, the DNA is TGCAGTGATAGAGTGGGTGTGGATGAAAAACTGTTTTTT.

This chain connects TRBV12-3 or TRBV12-4 to TRBJ1-2, with D possibly matching TRBD1 (6 bases). The CDR3 totals 17 residues. V lost 7 bases to trimming and J lost 0 bases, with 21 bases between them. CDR3 bases: TGTGCCAGCAAACCGGGGGCGACAGCATTAGCTAACTATGGCTACACCTTC. Encoded protein: CASKPGATALANYGYTF.

This clonotype has ten or more counts. V gene TRBV6-9 combines with J gene TRBJ2-5; 10 bases fit TRBD2. The CDR3 runs 15 residues. Germline V gene data show CDR1 as MNHGY and CDR2 as SVAAGI. V trimming: 3 bases; J trimming: 3 bases; junction bases outside the gene matches: 4. As DNA, the CDR3 is TGTGCCAGCAGTTACTCCCTAGCGGGAGAAGAGACCCAGTACTTC. Translating it yields CASSYSLAGEETQYF.